The clone carrying this T cell receptor (beta chain) came up many times. The antigen is undetermined. The sample is drawn from a study of identical twins. General study results and limits: Researchers reported excess low generation probability among twin-shared out-of-frame alpha sequences.

A universal primer site was created by template switching, with the cDNA bearing unique molecular identifiers. Via MiXCR, TCRdb re-called the 5' RACE reads, giving one row per CDR3 protein. The table lists some 1,700,000 distinct CDR3 sequences, around 29% of them singletons. Every one of the donors was a healthy Caucasian. CDR1 MNHEY and CDR2 SVGAGI come from the germline V gene. The CDR3 covers 14 residues. Trimming removed 2 bases at V and 2 bases at J, with 9 bases between. The sequenced material came from cord blood. The rearrangement links TRBV6-5 to TRBJ1-2; D possibly corresponds to TRBD1 (5 bases). This TCR came from a newborn girl in good health. The CDR3 protein is CASSYQGVNYGYTF. The CDR3 nucleotides read TGTGCCAGCAGTTACCAGGGCGTAAACTATGGCTACACCTTC.